A single sample gave rise to the 29 T cell receptor beta chains below, sequenced in a study of technical replicates of blood from a handful of donors. Assay: immunoSEQ multiplex PCR; the TCRdb copy retains only in-frame clones and omits some. The top ten hold around 5% of the sample, which has tens of thousands of clones, about 88% seen once. Sequenced: PBMCs. These receptors were collected from a human donor in good health. Some clones in this sample may be carry-over from other donors' samples.

This clone was picked up a small number of times. The chain combines TRBV9 with TRBJ1-1; no firm D call. Germline loops: CDR1 SGDLS, CDR2 YYNGEE. CDR3 length: 16 amino acids. The V end lost 0 bases, the J end lost 0 bases, and 12 bases lay between the germline ends. Here the CDR3 DNA reads TGTGCCAGCAGCGTAGAGGCAGACAATTTGAACACTGAAGCTTTCTTT. Translated, it gives CASSVEADNLNTEAFF.

This clone was recorded a few times. The chain recombines TRBV6-6 with TRBJ1-1; D perhaps matches TRBD1 (6 bases). CDR1 and CDR2 (germline): MNHNY, SVGAGI (reference sequence). Trimming pared 4 bases from V and 7 bases from J, leaving 7 bases between. The CDR3 consists of 11 residues. DNA for the CDR3: TGTGCCAGCAGTTGGGGGCGTGAAGCTTTCTTT. This codes for CASSWGREAFF.

This clone was detected only a few times. This chain connects TRBV7-9 to TRBJ2-2; D might be TRBD2 (6 bases). Trimming removed 3 bases from V and 4 bases from J, with 12 bases in between. CDR1 and CDR2 from the germline V gene are SEHNR and FQNEAQ (reference sequence). The CDR3 spans 15 residues. The CDR3 here is CASSLNLGGTGELFF. The CDR3 DNA is TGTGCCAGCAGCTTGAATCTCGGGGGCACCGGGGAGCTGTTTTTT. Full variable domain (remainder filled in from reference TRBV7-9 and TRBJ2-2): DTGVSQNPRHKITKRGQNVTFRCDPISEHNRLYWYRQTLGQGPEFLTYFQNEAQLEKSRLLSDRFSAERPKGSFSTLEIQRTEQGDSAMYLCASSLNLGGTGELFFGEGSRLTVL.

The rearrangement links TRBV30 to TRBJ2-6; tentative D call: TRBD2 (5 bases). CDR3 length equals 17 residues. The germline V gene encodes CDR1 GTSNPN and CDR2 SVGIG (reference sequence). The V end was cut by 1 base, the J end by 0 bases, with 13 bases between. The CDR3 here is CAWSALSGSSGANVLTF. CDR3 DNA: TGTGCCTGGAGTGCGCTTTCGGGGTCCTCTGGGGCCAACGTCCTGACTTTC. The variable domain in full, completed from reference TRBV30 and TRBJ2-6, reads SQTIHQWPATLVQPVGSPLSLECTVEGTSNPNLYWYRQAAGRGLQLLFYSVGIGQISSEVPQNLSASRPQDRQFILSSKKLLLSDSGFYLCAWSALSGSSGANVLTFGAGSRLTVL.

This rearrangement joins TRBV7-9 to TRBJ2-5, with TRBD1 identical over 7 bases. After removal of 4 bases from V and 5 bases from J, the junction contained 4 bases not matched to a gene. Germline CDR1 reads SEHNR; CDR2 reads FQNEAQ (reference sequence). This CDR3 is 13 amino acids long. CDR3 bases: TGTGCCAGCAGCTGGGGGACAGCGGAGACCCAGTACTTC. Its translation: CASSWGTAETQYF.

The gene calls are TRBV18 and TRBJ1-5; tentatively, D is TRBD1 (6 bases). The CDR3 contains 15 residues. Trimming left V 0 bases short and J 7 bases short, with 13 bases between. Germline V gene lookup returns CDR1 KGHSH and CDR2 LQKENI. The CDR3 nucleotides are TGTGCCAGCTCACCACCGGGACATACTAGGCAGCCCCAGCATTTT. Translating gives CASSPPGHTRQPQHF.

The chain is built from TRBV7-2 and TRBJ2-3, with a weak D call TRBD2 (5 bases). CDR1 and CDR2 from the germline V gene are SGHTA and FQGNSA. V was shortened by 1 base and J by 0 bases, with 11 bases between the two germline ends. CDR3 length: 16 residues. Here the CDR3 DNA reads TGTGCCAGCAGCTTAGACGACTACCCTAGCACAGATACGCAGTATTTT. Translating it yields CASSLDDYPSTDTQYF.

The gene calls are TRBV7-9 and TRBJ2-7, with 14 bases lining up with TRBD2. J lost 4 bases, V lost 3 bases, and 5 bases had no gene match. The germline V gene has CDR1 SEHNR and CDR2 FQNEAQ (reference sequence). The CDR3 consists of 16 residues. CDR3 nucleotide sequence: TGTGCCAGCAGCTTTGATGGGACTAGCGGGGGTTACGAGCAGTACTTC. Encoded protein: CASSFDGTSGGYEQYF.

Only a few counts were recorded for this clone. This chain connects TRBV13 to TRBJ1-2, with 7 bases identical to TRBD1. Germline V gene lookup returns CDR1 PRHDT and CDR2 FYEKMQ (reference sequence). This CDR3 comprises 14 residues. J gave up 3 bases and V 5 bases, and 6 bases lay outside the gene matches. The CDR3 protein is CASSRGQGDYGYTF. DNA for the CDR3: TGTGCCAGCAGCCGAGGGCAGGGGGACTATGGCTACACCTTC.

The chain recombines TRBV2 with TRBJ1-6, with a weak D call TRBD1 (6 bases). Germline V gene sequence: CDR1 SNHLY, CDR2 FYNNEI. V dropped 6 bases and J dropped 0 bases, with 18 bases sitting between them. CDR3 size: 18 residues. Here the CDR3 reads CASRDLGGGGSYNSPLHF. CDR3 DNA sequence: TGTGCCAGCAGAGATCTCGGGGGAGGGGGCTCCTATAATTCACCCCTCCACTTT.

The chain uses TRBV29-1 and TRBJ2-2; TRBD2 matches at 8 bases. V trimming: 7 bases; J trimming: 0 bases; junction bases outside the gene matches: 10. The V gene's germline CDR1 is SQVTM and CDR2 ANQGSEA. The CDR3 totals 16 residues. This chain's CDR3 is CSAKAGGRSNTGELFF. CDR3 DNA sequence: TGCAGCGCTAAAGCGGGCGGGAGGTCGAACACCGGGGAGCTGTTTTTT.

The chain links TRBV29-1 to TRBJ1-4; D uncertain. CDR1 and CDR2 (germline): SQVTM, ANQGSEA. The CDR3 length is 14 residues. V was trimmed by 6 bases and J by 0 bases, leaving 11 bases between them. The chain's CDR3 is CSVARISTNEKLFF. In DNA, the CDR3 is TGCAGCGTAGCCAGGATATCAACTAATGAAAAACTGTTTTTT.

The chain joins TRBV2 to TRBJ2-7; 8 positions match TRBD2. V lost 11 bases and J lost 6; bases outside the gene matches: 18. The CDR3 is 15 residues long. Germline V gene sequence: CDR1 SNHLY, CDR2 FYNNEI. DNA for the CDR3: TGTGCCTCCAAGGGGAGTAGCGGGGCCCGTGGCGAGCAGTACTTC. Protein: CASKGSSGARGEQYF.

This clone was counted once. The genes are TRBV15 and TRBJ2-3; TRBD1 matches at 8 bases. The trim removed 1 base at V and 4 bases at J, leaving 4 bases unmatched. The CDR3 runs to 15 residues. Germline V gene data show CDR1 as LNHNV and CDR2 as YYDKDF (reference sequence). The CDR3 DNA is TGTGCCACCAGCAGAGGCAGGGGGCAAGCAGATACGCAGTATTTT. It yields the protein CATSRGRGQADTQYF.

The gene calls are TRBV7-8 and TRBJ2-5; 7 positions match TRBD1. J gave up 1 base and V 10 bases, and 12 bases lay outside the gene matches. This CDR3 has 15 residues. In germline, CDR1 is SGHVS, CDR2 FQNEAQ. In DNA form, the CDR3 reads TGTGCCACCGACCGGGGACAGACGATCCAAGAGACCCAGTACTTC. This encodes CATDRGQTIQETQYF.

The J gene is TRBJ1-2, the V gene TRBV5-1, with D possibly being TRBD1 (6 bases). CDR3 length: 14 residues. Germline V gives CDR1 SGHRS, CDR2 YFSETQ. V was pared by 0 bases and J by 2 bases, with 8 bases between. CDR3 sequence (DNA): TGCGCCAGCAGCTTGGGGACAGCGAACTATGGCTACACCTTC. Its translation is CASSLGTANYGYTF. Full variable domain (outside the CDR3, taken from reference TRBV5-1 and TRBJ1-2): KAGVTQTPRYLIKTRGQQVTLSCSPISGHRSVSWYQQTPGQGLQFLFEYFSETQRNKGNFPGRFSGRQFSNSRSEMNVSTLELGDSALYLCASSLGTANYGYTFGSGTRLTVV.

The genes are TRBV5-4 and TRBJ1-2, with 7 bases identical to TRBD1. Germline CDR1 and CDR2: SGHNT and YYREEE (reference sequence). With V trimmed by 0 bases and J by 5 bases, 7 bases remained unmatched. The CDR3 totals 15 residues. This CDR3 reads CASSLGGQEGYGYTF. CDR3 nucleotides: TGTGCCAGCAGCTTGGGAGGACAGGAGGGGTATGGCTACACCTTC.

The chain has TRBV7-9 and TRBJ2-7; 9 nucleotides match TRBD1. V lost 5 bases to trimming and J lost 4 bases; unmatched junction nucleotides: 9. CDR3 length: 15 amino acids. Germline V lookup: CDR1 SEHNR, CDR2 FQNEAQ (reference sequence). This CDR3 reads CASSGGTGFVYEQYF. CDR3 DNA sequence: TGTGCCAGCAGCGGCGGGACAGGGTTTGTTTACGAGCAGTACTTC.

The chain recombines TRBV2 with TRBJ1-1; no clear D. The CDR3 runs 15 residues. The germline V and J ends were trimmed by 7 bases and 1 base, with 16 bases remaining between them. Germline V gene lookup returns CDR1 SNHLY and CDR2 FYNNEI. The CDR3 loop reads CASTGPGRGNTEAFF. The DNA for the CDR3 is TGTGCCAGCACAGGACCCGGCCGGGGGAACACTGAAGCTTTCTTT. Looking up the rest from reference TRBV2 and TRBJ1-1 gives the full variable domain: EPEVTQTPSHQVTQMGQEVILRCVPISNHLYFYWYRQILGQKVEFLVSFYNNEISEKSEIFDDQFSVERPDGSNFTLKIRSTKLEDSAMYFCASTGPGRGNTEAFFGQGTRLTVV.

This chain joins TRBV27 and TRBJ1-2; 7 nucleotides match TRBD1. V shed 5 bases and J 0 bases; nucleotides not matched to a gene: 9. The CDR3 length is 16 residues. The V gene's germline CDR1 is MNHEY and CDR2 SMNVEV (reference sequence). The CDR3 region has the DNA TGTGCCAGCAGTAAGGGACAGCTTGTTACTAACTATGGCTACACCTTC. It specifies CASSKGQLVTNYGYTF.

The chain joins TRBV2 to TRBJ2-7; 7 nucleotides line up with TRBD2. The germline gives CDR1 SNHLY, CDR2 FYNNEI. This CDR3 contains 15 residues. J was trimmed by 6 bases and V by 7 bases; bases with no gene match: 15. CDR3 bases: TGTGCCAGCACCCCACAAGGCGGGGGAGGTGCCGAGCAGTACTTC. Encoded protein: CASTPQGGGGAEQYF.

The chain combines TRBV7-9 with TRBJ2-1, with D perhaps matching TRBD1 (6 bases). Germline loops: CDR1 SEHNR, CDR2 FQNEAQ (reference sequence). V was cut by 6 bases and J by 3 bases, with 15 bases left in between. This CDR3 is built from 15 residues. The CDR3 DNA sequence: TGTGCCAGCAGGAGCCGGGACAAGAGCTACAATGAGCAGTTCTTC. The encoded protein is CASRSRDKSYNEQFF.

V gene TRBV18 combines with J gene TRBJ1-3, with 8 bases identical to TRBD1. Germline loops: CDR1 KGHSH, CDR2 LQKENI. Trimming removed 3 bases from V and 0 bases from J; junction bases left unmatched: 4. This CDR3 is built from 16 residues. This CDR3 reads CASSPGQVNSGNTIYF. In DNA form, the CDR3 reads TGTGCCAGCTCACCGGGACAGGTCAACTCTGGAAACACCATATATTTT.

The chain employs TRBV30 and TRBJ2-4, with 7 bases aligning to TRBD2. CDR3 length: 15 amino acids. The V gene end was trimmed by 0 bases and the J gene end by 0 bases; junction bases not matched to a gene: 2. CDR1 is GTSNPN and CDR2 is SVGIG in the germline V gene (reference sequence). CDR3 nucleotides: TGTGCCTGGAGTGTAGCGGGATTAGCCAAAAACATTCAGTACTTC. Residues: CAWSVAGLAKNIQYF. Combining the CDR3 with reference TRBV30 and TRBJ2-4 gives the whole variable domain SQTIHQWPATLVQPVGSPLSLECTVEGTSNPNLYWYRQAAGRGLQLLFYSVGIGQISSEVPQNLSASRPQDRQFILSSKKLLLSDSGFYLCAWSVAGLAKNIQYFGAGTRLSVL.

This sequence joins TRBV10-3 and TRBJ1-6, with TRBD1 identical over 10 bases. Germline CDR1 and CDR2: ENHRY and SYGVKD. The trim removed 6 bases at V and 7 bases at J, leaving 6 bases unmatched. The CDR3 covers 15 residues. The CDR3: CAISQGGQGNSPLHF. For the CDR3, the DNA is TGTGCCATCAGCCAGGGGGGACAGGGGAATTCACCCCTCCACTTT.

This chain uses TRBV7-9 with TRBJ2-2; 7 nucleotides align to TRBD2. The CDR3 loop spans 17 amino acids. Trimming cost V 5 bases and J 0 bases; bases outside gene matches: 9. Germline V CDR1 and CDR2: SEHNR, FQNEAQ (reference sequence). CDR3 in DNA: TGTGCCAGCAGCAAATCCGGGGGGAGAGCGAACACCGGGGAGCTGTTTTTT. Its protein product is CASSKSGGRANTGELFF.

The chain combines TRBV20-1 with TRBJ2-7; D is ambiguous. Deletions cut 4 bases from V and 3 bases from J, with 7 bases between. Germline CDR1 DFQATT, CDR2 SNEGSKA (reference sequence). There are 11 residues in the CDR3. The CDR3 region is CSATRNYEQYF. CDR3 sequence (DNA): TGCAGTGCTACTAGGAACTACGAGCAGTACTTC.

This chain uses TRBV5-6 with TRBJ1-5; perhaps TRBD1 as D (6 bases). Trimming took 0 bases from V and 6 from J, leaving 16 bases between them. The germline CDR1 and CDR2 sequences are SGHDT and YYEEEE. The CDR3 runs 16 residues. The CDR3 region is CASSLGVGGGFQPQHF. The CDR3 region has the DNA TGTGCCAGCAGCTTGGGAGTGGGAGGGGGTTTTCAGCCCCAGCATTTT.

The rearrangement links TRBV29-1 to TRBJ2-5, with TRBD2 matching over 13 bases. Unmatched junction bases numbered 11, after V lost 6 bases and J lost 4 bases. Looked up from germline, CDR1 is SQVTM and CDR2 is ANQGSEA. The CDR3 loop spans 16 amino acids. DNA for the CDR3: TGCAGCGTGCACGGACTAGCGGGAGTCTTTATAGAGACCCAGTACTTC. Its translation: CSVHGLAGVFIETQYF.